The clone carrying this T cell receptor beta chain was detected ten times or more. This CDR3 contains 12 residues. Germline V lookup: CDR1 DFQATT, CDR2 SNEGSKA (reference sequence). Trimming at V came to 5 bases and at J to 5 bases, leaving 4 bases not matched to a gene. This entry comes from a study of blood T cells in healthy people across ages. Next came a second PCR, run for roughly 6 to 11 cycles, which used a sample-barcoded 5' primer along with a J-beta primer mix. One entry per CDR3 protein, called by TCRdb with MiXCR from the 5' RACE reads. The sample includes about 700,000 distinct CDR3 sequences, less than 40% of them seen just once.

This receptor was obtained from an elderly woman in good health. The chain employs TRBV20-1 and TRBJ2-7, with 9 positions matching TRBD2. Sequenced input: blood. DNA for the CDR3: TGCAGTGCTCCGGGACTAGCTAACGAGCAGTACTTC. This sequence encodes CSAPGLANEQYF.